The T cell receptor beta chain described here comes from a study of prognosis after radiotherapy for stage I lung cancer. Starting from genomic DNA, TCR beta CDR3 was amplified through two-round multiplex PCR. Amplification during the initial PCR round employed primers specific to each TRBV and TRBJ gene. Each CDR3 protein is one row after TCRdb ran MiXCR on the multiplex PCR reads. The table has about 22,000 distinct CDR3 sequences, around 40% seen once. This clonotype was seen at least ten times. CDR1 and CDR2 (germline): SEHNR, FQNEAQ (reference sequence). With V trimmed by 4 bases and J by 4 bases, 6 bases remained unmatched. The CDR3 loop spans 14 amino acids.

The source was PBMCs, collected before or after stereotactic body radiation therapy (not recorded which). This chain joins TRBV7-9 and TRBJ1-1, with 7 nucleotides matching TRBD1. The receptor comes from a donor of 50 years or more with non-small cell lung cancer. CDR3 region: CASSSQGVGTEAFF. The CDR3 DNA reads as TGTGCCAGCAGCTCCCAGGGGGTGGGCACTGAAGCTTTCTTT.